This T cell receptor beta chain was observed in a study of identical twins. Losses at the gene ends were 10 bases for V and 2 bases for J; bases not matched to a gene: 11. Germline V gives CDR1 SGHVS, CDR2 FQNEAQ. The CDR3 length is 15 residues. Template switching created a universal primer site, and the cDNA included unique molecular identifiers. TCRdb passed the 5' RACE reads through MiXCR, listing each CDR3 protein once. Among 520,000 or so distinct CDR3 sequences listed, 22% were seen once. The same data also contributed to another study, on T cells expressing NK-cell markers.

J is TRBJ2-1 and V is TRBV7-8, with 7 bases fitting TRBD2. Sequenced sample: CD4+ T cells sorted from blood. The source is a woman aged 18-35 years in good health. The CDR3 is CATTIGLAAYNEQFF. In DNA form, the CDR3 reads TGTGCCACCACGATTGGGCTAGCGGCCTACAATGAGCAGTTCTTC.